This TCR beta chain is drawn from a study of monozygotic twins with cystic fibrosis. Study observations and caveats: In this small cohort, shared CDR3 numbers showed no association with age, concordance or disease severity.

CDR3 length: 16 residues. CDR1 is MNHEY and CDR2 is SMNVEV in the germline V gene (reference sequence). V shed 6 bases and J 7 bases; nucleotides not matched to a gene: 17. This clone was detected once. The target antigen is unknown. Method: immunoSEQ multiplex PCR; TCRdb's copy keeps in-frame clones and lacks some. This sample yields 25,000 to 35,000 clones, of which around four fifths are seen a single time; about 1% belongs to the top ten. This clonotype was obtained from a girl aged 2-9 years with cystic fibrosis. Source material: blood. This rearrangement joins TRBV27 to TRBJ1-1; 7 bases match TRBD1. The CDR3 reads CASSARPVRGTDEAFF. In DNA, the CDR3 is TGTGCCAGCAGCGCGCGGCCCGTCAGGGGGACGGATGAAGCTTTCTTT.